There are a few counts of the clone carrying this T cell receptor beta chain. TCRdb called the 5' RACE reads again in MiXCR, with one record for every CDR3 protein. The data hold 400,000 to 500,000 distinct CDR3 sequences, with under 20% observed a single time. The germline V and J ends were trimmed by 6 bases and 9 bases, with 15 bases remaining between them. CDR3 length: 13 residues. Germline-derived CDR1 and CDR2 are MNHNS and SASEGT. The data stem from a study of identical twins. The chain uses TRBV6-1 and TRBJ2-1, with a possible D match to TRBD1 (6 bases). This sequence was found in a man aged 50 or older in good health. The specimen was naive T cells sorted from blood. The CDR3 sequence: CASRPDPRGEQFF. In DNA, the CDR3 is TGTGCCAGCAGACCCGACCCCAGGGGTGAGCAGTTCTTC.